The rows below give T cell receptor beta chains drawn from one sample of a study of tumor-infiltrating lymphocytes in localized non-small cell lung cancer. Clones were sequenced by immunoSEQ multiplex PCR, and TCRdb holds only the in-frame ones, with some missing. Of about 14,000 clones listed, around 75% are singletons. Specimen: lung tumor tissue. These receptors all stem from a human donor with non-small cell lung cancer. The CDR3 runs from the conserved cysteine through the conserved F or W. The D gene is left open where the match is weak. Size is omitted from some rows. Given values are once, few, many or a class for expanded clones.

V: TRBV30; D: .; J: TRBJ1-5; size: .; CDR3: CAWSGRGDQPQHF; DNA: TGTGCCTGGAGTGGGAGGGGAGATCAGCCCCAGCATTTT
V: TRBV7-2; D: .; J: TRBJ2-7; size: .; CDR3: CASKKGGAGDEQYF; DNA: TGTGCCAGCAAGAAAGGGGGGGCTGGGGACGAGCAGTACTTC
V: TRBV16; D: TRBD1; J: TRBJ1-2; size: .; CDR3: CASSPGQLNYGYTF; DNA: TGTGCCAGCAGCCCGGGACAGCTCAACTATGGCTACACCTTC
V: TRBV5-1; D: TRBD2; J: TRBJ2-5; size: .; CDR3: CASSKGLAGGIEETQYF; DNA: TGCGCCAGCAGCAAGGGACTAGCGGGAGGGATAGAAGAGACCCAGTACTTC
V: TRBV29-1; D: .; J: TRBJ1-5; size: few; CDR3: CSVVTTGSNQPQHF; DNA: TGCAGCGTTGTCACGACCGGTAGCAATCAGCCCCAGCATTTT
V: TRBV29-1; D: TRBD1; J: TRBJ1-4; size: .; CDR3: CSVGTGGTNEKPFF; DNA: TGCAGCGTTGGCACAGGGGGCACTAATGAAAAACCGTTTTTT
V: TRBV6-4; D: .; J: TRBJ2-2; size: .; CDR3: CASSDVWSGELFF; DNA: TGTGCCAGCAGTGACGTATGGTCCGGGGAGCTGTTTTTT
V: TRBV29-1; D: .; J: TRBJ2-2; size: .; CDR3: CSVFGPNPNTGELFF; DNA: TGCAGCGTTTTCGGGCCAAACCCGAACACCGGGGAGCTGTTTTTT
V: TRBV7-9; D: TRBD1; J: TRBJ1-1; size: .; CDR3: CASSHGTGVVGGAFF; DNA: TGTGCCAGCAGCCATGGGACAGGTGTTGTGGGAGGAGCTTTCTTT
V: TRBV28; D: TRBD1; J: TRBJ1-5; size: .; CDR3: CASSSDRANQPQHF; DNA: TGTGCCAGCAGTTCCGACAGGGCTAATCAGCCCCAGCATTTT
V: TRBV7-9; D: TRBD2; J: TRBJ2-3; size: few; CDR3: CASSGLAGVTDTQYF; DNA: TGTGCCAGCAGTGGGCTAGCGGGAGTCACAGATACGCAGTATTTT
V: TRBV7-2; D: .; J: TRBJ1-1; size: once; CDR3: CASSLLGTEAFF; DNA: TGTGCCAGCAGCTTATTGGGGACTGAAGCTTTCTTT
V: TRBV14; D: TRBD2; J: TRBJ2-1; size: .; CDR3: CASSPWGGYNEQFF; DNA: TGTGCCAGCAGCCCATGGGGGGGTTACAATGAGCAGTTCTTC
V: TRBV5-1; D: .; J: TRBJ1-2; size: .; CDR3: CASSPGGNYGYTF; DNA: TGCGCCAGCAGCCCCGGGGGTAACTATGGCTACACCTTC
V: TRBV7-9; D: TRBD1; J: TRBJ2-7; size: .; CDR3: CASSLWGQGANEQYF; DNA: TGTGCCAGCAGCTTATGGGGGCAGGGGGCCAACGAGCAGTACTTC
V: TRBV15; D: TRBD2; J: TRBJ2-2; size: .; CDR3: CATSHRTSGRTGELFF; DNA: TGTGCCACCAGCCACCGGACTAGCGGGAGGACCGGGGAGCTGTTTTTT
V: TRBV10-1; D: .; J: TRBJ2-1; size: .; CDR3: CASSERPGYNEQFF; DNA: TGCGCCAGCAGTGAGCGGCCCGGCTACAATGAGCAGTTCTTC
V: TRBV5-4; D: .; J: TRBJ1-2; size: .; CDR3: CASSLGGANYGYTF; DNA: TGTGCCAGCAGCTTGGGGGGGGCTAACTATGGCTACACCTTC
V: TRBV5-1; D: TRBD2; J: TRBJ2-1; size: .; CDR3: CASSLGTSGEYNEQFF; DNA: TGCGCCAGCAGCTTGGGGACTAGCGGGGAGTACAATGAGCAGTTCTTC
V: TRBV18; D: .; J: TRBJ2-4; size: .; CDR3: CASSPLSTLNIQYF; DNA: TGTGCCAGCTCACCACTGAGTACGTTAAACATTCAGTACTTC
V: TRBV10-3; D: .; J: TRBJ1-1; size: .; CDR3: CAIRHEGYEAFF; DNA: TGTGCCATCAGGCACGAGGGTTATGAAGCTTTCTTT
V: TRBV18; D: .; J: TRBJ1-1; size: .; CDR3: CASSLQENTEAFF; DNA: TGTGCCAGCTCACTTCAGGAAAACACTGAAGCTTTCTTT
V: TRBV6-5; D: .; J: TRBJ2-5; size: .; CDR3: CASSGWQTQYF; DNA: TGTGCCAGCAGCGGGTGGCAGACCCAGTACTTC
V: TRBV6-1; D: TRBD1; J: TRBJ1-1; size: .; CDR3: CASSDRGQTEAFF; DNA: TGTGCCAGCAGTGACAGGGGGCAAACTGAAGCTTTCTTT
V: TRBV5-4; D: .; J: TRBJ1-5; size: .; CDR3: CASSLNTNQPQHF; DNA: TGTGCCAGCAGCTTGAACACGAATCAGCCCCAGCATTTT
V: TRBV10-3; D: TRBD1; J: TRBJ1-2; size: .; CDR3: CAISGQGAGGYTF; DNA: TGTGCCATCAGTGGACAGGGGGCTGGAGGCTACACCTTC
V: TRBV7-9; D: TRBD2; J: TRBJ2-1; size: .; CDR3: CASSFPSGGYNEQFF; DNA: TGTGCCAGCAGCTTTCCTAGCGGGGGATACAATGAGCAGTTCTTC
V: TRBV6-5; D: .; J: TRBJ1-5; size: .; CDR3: CASRTRGDSNQPQHF; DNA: TGTGCCAGCAGAACCCGGGGGGATAGCAATCAGCCCCAGCATTTT
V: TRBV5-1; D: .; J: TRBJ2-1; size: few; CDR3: CASTDFLAGTLTLYNEQFF; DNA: TGCGCCAGCACCGATTTCCTAGCCGGGACTCTAACCCTATACAATGAGCAGTTCTTC
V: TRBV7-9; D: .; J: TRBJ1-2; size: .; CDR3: CASSLVTVNGYTF; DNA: TGTGCCAGCAGCTTGGTTACAGTTAATGGCTACACCTTC
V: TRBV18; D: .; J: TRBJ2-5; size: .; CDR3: CASSPPSEETQYF; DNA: TGTGCCAGCTCACCACCGAGCGAAGAGACCCAGTACTTC
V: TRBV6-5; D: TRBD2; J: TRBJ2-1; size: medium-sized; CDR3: CASRWTSGEDNEQFF; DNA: TGTGCCAGCAGGTGGACTAGCGGGGAAGACAATGAGCAGTTCTTC
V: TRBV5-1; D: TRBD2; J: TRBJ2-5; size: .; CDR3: CASSGRGLGETQYF; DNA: TGCGCCAGCAGCGGGCGGGGGTTAGGGGAGACCCAGTACTTC
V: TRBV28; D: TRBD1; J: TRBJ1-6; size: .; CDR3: CASSTPGQLEPLHF; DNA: TGTGCCAGCAGTACGCCGGGACAGTTGGAACCCCTCCACTTT
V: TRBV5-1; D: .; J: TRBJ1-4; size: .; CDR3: CASSLEGKGEKLFF; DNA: TGCGCCAGCAGCTTGGAGGGAAAAGGGGAAAAACTGTTTTTT
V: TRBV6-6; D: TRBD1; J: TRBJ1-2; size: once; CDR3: CASSPDRVYGYTF; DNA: TGTGCCAGCAGCCCCGACAGGGTCTATGGCTACACCTTC
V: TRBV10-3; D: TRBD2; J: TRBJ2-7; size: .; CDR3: CAISEPGGTSIEQYF; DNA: TGTGCCATCAGTGAGCCAGGTGGGACTAGCATCGAGCAGTACTTC
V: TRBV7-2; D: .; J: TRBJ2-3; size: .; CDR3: CASSEQGGGDTQYF; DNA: TGTGCCAGCAGCGAACAGGGAGGTGGAGATACGCAGTATTTT
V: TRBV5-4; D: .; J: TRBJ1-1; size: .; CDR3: CASSLNTEAFF; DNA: TGTGCCAGCAGCTTAAACACTGAAGCTTTCTTT
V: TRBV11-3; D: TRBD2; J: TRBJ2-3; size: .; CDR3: CASSAFGGGGTDTQYF; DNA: TGTGCCAGCAGCGCCTTTGGCGGGGGAGGCACAGATACGCAGTATTTT
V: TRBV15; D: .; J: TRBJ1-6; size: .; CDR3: CATSTTPTYNSPLHF; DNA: TGTGCCACCAGCACCACCCCCACGTACAATTCACCCCTCCACTTT
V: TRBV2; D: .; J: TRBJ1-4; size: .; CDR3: CASMQTNEKLFF; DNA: TGTGCCAGCATGCAGACTAATGAAAAACTGTTTTTT
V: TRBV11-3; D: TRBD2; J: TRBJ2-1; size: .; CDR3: CASSLGSGNGVYNEQFF; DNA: TGTGCCAGCAGCTTAGGTAGCGGGAACGGGGTCTACAATGAGCAGTTCTTC
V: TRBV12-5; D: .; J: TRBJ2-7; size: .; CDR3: CASGLAQGTVDYEQYF; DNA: TGTGCTAGTGGTTTGGCCCAAGGAACCGTCGACTACGAGCAGTACTTC
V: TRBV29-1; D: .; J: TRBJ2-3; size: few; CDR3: CSAAGVRTDTQYF; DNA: TGCAGCGCCGCTGGGGTCCGCACAGATACGCAGTATTTT
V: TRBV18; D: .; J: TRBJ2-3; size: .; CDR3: CASSPGQPSSTDTQYF; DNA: TGTGCCAGCTCACCAGGACAGCCTTCGTCCACAGATACGCAGTATTTT
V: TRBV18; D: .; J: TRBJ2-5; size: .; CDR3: CASSPVGTGRETQYF; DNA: TGTGCCAGCTCACCCGTGGGGACGGGAAGAGAGACCCAGTACTTC
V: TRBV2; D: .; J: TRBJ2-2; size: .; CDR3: CASRGSWDGELFF; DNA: TGTGCCAGCAGGGGGTCGTGGGACGGGGAGCTGTTTTTT
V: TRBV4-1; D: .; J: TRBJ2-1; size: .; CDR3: CASSQDSAGSSYNEQFF; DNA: TGCGCCAGCAGCCAAGATTCGGCGGGAAGCTCCTACAATGAGCAGTTCTTC
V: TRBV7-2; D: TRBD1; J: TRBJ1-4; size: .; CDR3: CASSPQGIANEKLFF; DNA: TGTGCCAGCAGCCCACAGGGGATAGCTAATGAAAAACTGTTTTTT
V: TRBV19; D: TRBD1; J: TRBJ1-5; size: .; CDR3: CASTVDRANNQPQHF; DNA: TGTGCCAGTACCGTGGACAGGGCCAACAATCAGCCCCAGCATTTT